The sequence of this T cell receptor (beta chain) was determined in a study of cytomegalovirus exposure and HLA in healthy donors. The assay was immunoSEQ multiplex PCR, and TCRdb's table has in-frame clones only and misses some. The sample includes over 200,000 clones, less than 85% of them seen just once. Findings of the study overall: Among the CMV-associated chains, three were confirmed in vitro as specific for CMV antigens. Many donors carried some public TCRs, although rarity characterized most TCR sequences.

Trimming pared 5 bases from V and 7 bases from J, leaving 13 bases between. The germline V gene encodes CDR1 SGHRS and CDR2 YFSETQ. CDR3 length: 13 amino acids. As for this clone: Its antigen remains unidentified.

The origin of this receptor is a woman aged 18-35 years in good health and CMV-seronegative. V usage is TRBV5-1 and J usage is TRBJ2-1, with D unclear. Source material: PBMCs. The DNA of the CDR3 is TGCGCCAGCAGTTCGCTTCCTGGGAATGAGCAGTTCTTC. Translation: CASSSLPGNEQFF.